This T cell receptor (beta chain) was found in a study of shared clonotypes between healthy human individuals. Overall study: A couple of women and three men aged 18 to 49 made up the donors.

PCR replicates performed on unsorted PBMC used approximately 320 ng DNA, roughly 27,000 T cell genomes. On ten immunoSEQ deep assay plates, unsorted PBMC DNA was sequenced. The table came from immunoSEQ multiplex PCR; TCRdb's copy has only in-frame clones and leaves some out. The table lists more than 400,000 clones, roughly 80% of them singletons, with more than 9.5% in the top ten. With respect to this clone: This sequence is one base from a far larger clone and is likely a read error.

V was cut by 8 bases and J by 2 bases, with 15 bases left in between. Germline V lookup: CDR1 MDHEN, CDR2 SYDVKM. The CDR3 consists of 14 residues. Each sample came from a Caucasian adult donor living in Nashville, Tennessee. The sequenced sample was PBMCs. The TCR comes from a woman aged 40 to 49 in good health. Some clones in this sample may be carry-over from other donors' samples. The chain combines TRBV28 with TRBJ1-2; TRBD1 is a possible D gene (5 bases). The CDR3 loop is CASDSGTPNYGYTF. CDR3 nucleotides: TGTGCCAGCGATTCCGGGACGCCGAACTATGGCTACACCTTC.